A single sample gave rise to the 25 T cell receptor beta chains below, sequenced in a study of cytomegalovirus exposure and HLA in healthy donors. The PCR employed 60 Vbeta primers together with 13 Jbeta primers. Clones were read by immunoSEQ multiplex PCR, and TCRdb kept only the in-frame ones, dropping some. The specimen's table records 150,000 or so clones. The source material was PBMCs. These receptors were taken from a woman aged 45-65 years in good health and CMV-seronegative.

This chain links TRBV7-8 with TRBJ1-5; the D gene is possibly TRBD1 (6 bases). Germline lookup yields CDR1 SGHVS and CDR2 FQNEAQ. The CDR3 runs 16 residues. Deletions cut 5 bases from V and 6 bases from J, with 20 bases between. The chain's CDR3 is CASSRRNRAGGQPQHF. CDR3 coding DNA: TGTGCCAGCAGCCGGCGAAACAGGGCTGGGGGTCAGCCCCAGCATTTT.

CDR3 amino acids: CASSDGAGGGDTQYF. In DNA form, the CDR3 reads TGCGCCAGCAGTGACGGGGCGGGGGGAGGAGATACGCAGTATTTT. The chain uses TRBV10-2 and TRBJ2-3, with 8 bases lining up with TRBD2. The CDR3 runs to 15 residues. The germline V gene encodes CDR1 WSHSY and CDR2 SAAADI. With 3 bases clipped from V and 5 bases from J, the junction kept 7 bases outside the gene matches.

The chain uses TRBV14 and TRBJ1-1; the D is unclear. V was cut by 0 bases and J by 0 bases, with 17 bases left in between. CDR3 size: 18 residues. CDR1 and CDR2 (germline): SGHDN, FVKESK. The DNA of the CDR3 is TGTGCCAGCAGCCAAGATAGTATTTGGGCAGAGTTGAACACTGAAGCTTTCTTT. Its translation is CASSQDSIWAELNTEAFF.

The V call is TRBV9, the J call TRBJ2-1; maybe TRBD2 (6 bases). V was cut by 1 base and J by 5 bases, with 10 bases left in between. From germline, CDR1 is SGDLS and CDR2 YYNGEE. There are 14 residues in the CDR3. The chain's CDR3 is CASSVTSQNNEQFF. The CDR3 nucleotides are TGTGCCAGCAGCGTAACTAGCCAAAACAATGAGCAGTTCTTC.

The J gene is TRBJ1-1, the V gene TRBV19, with D uncertain. With 8 bases removed from V and 3 bases from J, the gap between germline ends came to 16 bases. The CDR3 consists of 14 residues. CDR1 LNHDA and CDR2 SQIVND come from the germline V gene (reference sequence). The CDR3 sequence is CASREVRADTEAFF. CDR3 sequence (DNA): TGTGCCAGTCGTGAGGTGAGGGCCGACACTGAAGCTTTCTTT.

This sequence joins TRBV27 and TRBJ2-1; 11 nucleotides align to TRBD2. CDR1 is MNHEY and CDR2 is SMNVEV in the germline V gene (reference sequence). V lost 8 bases, J lost 3 bases, and 12 bases stayed unmatched. This CDR3 comprises 17 residues. The CDR3 nucleotides read TGTGCCAGCCTCAGGAGGGTGACTAGCGGGGACTACAATGAGCAGTTCTTC. It encodes CASLRRVTSGDYNEQFF.

V is TRBV19 and J is TRBJ1-5, with a tentative D call TRBD1 (6 bases). The CDR3 is made up of 17 amino acids. Trimming left V 3 bases short and J 1 base short, with 16 bases between. The germline CDR1 and CDR2 sequences are LNHDA and SQIVND (reference sequence). The CDR3 is CASSITQGSGSNQPQHF. The CDR3 bases are TGTGCCAGTAGTATCACACAGGGTTCAGGGAGCAATCAGCCCCAGCATTTT.

This chain links TRBV19 with TRBJ1-1, with 9 bases that match TRBD1. The J segment lost 2 bases and the V segment lost 7 bases, leaving 11 bases of the junction unmatched. Germline values: CDR1 LNHDA, CDR2 SQIVND (reference sequence). This CDR3 has 16 amino acids. CDR3 nucleotide sequence: TGTGCCAGTAAATGGGGACAGGGAAGGCTTAACACTGAAGCTTTCTTT. Amino acids: CASKWGQGRLNTEAFF.

The J gene is TRBJ2-6, the V gene TRBV4-1; maybe TRBD1 (5 bases). Germline V gene data show CDR1 as MGHRA and CDR2 as YSYEKL. V was clipped by 4 bases and J by 0 bases, with 28 bases between them. This CDR3 comprises 22 residues. This chain's CDR3 is CASSPYRLRSRANLSGANVLTF. CDR3 DNA sequence: TGCGCCAGCAGCCCATACCGGTTAAGGTCCAGGGCGAACCTCTCTGGGGCCAACGTCCTGACTTTC.

The rearrangement links TRBV4-1 to TRBJ1-2; weak D call: TRBD1 (5 bases). Germline-derived CDR1 and CDR2 are MGHRA and YSYEKL. The CDR3 length is 15 residues. V lost 0 bases to trimming and J lost 7 bases, with 15 bases between them. CDR3 in amino acids: CASSQDIQGLLGYTF. CDR3 in DNA: TGCGCCAGCAGCCAAGACATTCAGGGACTCCTTGGCTACACCTTC.

The rearrangement links TRBV4-1 to TRBJ1-4; D ambiguous. V lost 1 base and J lost 8, with 14 bases in between. Looked up from germline, CDR1 is MGHRA and CDR2 is YSYEKL. This CDR3 spans 15 amino acids. Here the CDR3 DNA reads TGCGCCAGCAGCCAAGTACGAGTCCCCAGGGAAAAACTGTTTTTT. This codes for CASSQVRVPREKLFF.

V gene TRBV15 combines with J gene TRBJ1-2; D remains unclear. CDR3 length equals 14 residues. Per the germline V gene, CDR1 is LNHNV and CDR2 is YYDKDF (reference sequence). V dropped 0 bases and J dropped 3 bases, with 8 bases sitting between them. The CDR3 is CATSRERGYYGYTF. The CDR3 DNA is TGTGCCACCAGCAGAGAACGAGGGTACTATGGCTACACCTTC.

The J gene is TRBJ2-7, the V gene TRBV7-9; maybe TRBD1 (6 bases). CDR1 and CDR2 from the germline V gene are SEHNR and FQNEAQ (reference sequence). This CDR3 region has 15 residues. V lost 1 base and J 3 bases, leaving 13 bases between the germline ends. The DNA of the CDR3 is TGTGCCAGCAGCTTAGACCTTGGACAGTTCTACGAGCAGTACTTC. This translates into CASSLDLGQFYEQYF.

The chain carries TRBV9 and TRBJ1-4, with 8 positions matching TRBD1. The germline gives CDR1 SGDLS, CDR2 YYNGEE. J was trimmed by 4 bases and V by 3 bases; bases with no gene match: 5. The CDR3 consists of 15 residues. As DNA, the CDR3 is TGTGCCAGCAGCGCCGGGACAGGCTTTAATGAAAAACTGTTTTTT. Its translation: CASSAGTGFNEKLFF.

Here the CDR3 DNA reads TGTGCCACTGACAGGGTCGTGAGCGCCTACGAGCAGTACTTC. Protein: CATDRVVSAYEQYF. The chain joins TRBV6-1 to TRBJ2-7; 7 bases are shared with TRBD1. The V and J ends lost 10 bases and 2 bases, in that order; junction bases with no gene match: 11. The CDR3 consists of 14 residues. CDR1 and CDR2 (germline): MNHNS, SASEGT.

This chain connects TRBV6-1 to TRBJ1-3; weak D call: TRBD1 (5 bases). This CDR3 has 16 residues. Trimming took off 2 bases at V and 0 bases at J, with 11 bases between the two ends. Germline lookup yields CDR1 MNHNS and CDR2 SASEGT. This CDR3 is CASSENWGGSGNTIYF. The CDR3 coding sequence is TGTGCCAGCAGTGAAAATTGGGGGGGCTCTGGAAACACCATATATTTT.

V gene TRBV9 combines with J gene TRBJ2-3; TRBD1 matches at 8 bases. From germline, CDR1 is SGDLS and CDR2 YYNGEE. V lost 0 bases, J lost 2 bases, and 8 bases stayed unmatched. The CDR3 consists of 17 residues. CDR3 sequence reads: CASSVDPKTGATDTQYF. CDR3 coding DNA: TGTGCCAGCAGCGTAGACCCCAAGACAGGGGCCACAGATACGCAGTATTTT.

V and J are TRBV5-1 and TRBJ1-1; 11 nucleotides align to TRBD1. Germline CDR1 is SGHRS and CDR2 is YFSETQ. Unmatched junction bases numbered 5, after V lost 3 bases and J lost 4 bases. The CDR3 has 15 residues. The CDR3 protein is CASSSGQGGSTEAFF. CDR3 DNA: TGCGCCAGCAGCTCGGGACAGGGGGGGAGCACTGAAGCTTTCTTT.

The V and J genes are TRBV2 and TRBJ2-2; a possible D gene is TRBD2 (5 bases). V gave up 6 bases and J gave up 7 bases, with 9 bases separating them. Germline CDR1 SNHLY, CDR2 FYNNEI. The length of the CDR3 is 12 residues. The CDR3 here is CASRRDFGELFF. The DNA of the CDR3 is TGTGCCAGCAGGAGGGATTTCGGGGAGCTGTTTTTT.

The V call is TRBV27, the J call TRBJ1-4; D is perhaps TRBD1 (6 bases). The V gene's germline CDR1 is MNHEY and CDR2 SMNVEV (reference sequence). V lost 8 bases to trimming and J lost 4 bases, with 17 bases between them. There are 15 residues in the CDR3. CDR3 region: CASRRGGVGNEKLFF. The CDR3 bases are TGTGCCAGCCGCAGGGGAGGGGTGGGTAATGAAAAACTGTTTTTT.

The V call is TRBV11-2, the J call TRBJ2-1; TRBD2 agrees at 9 bases. The CDR3 has 16 amino acids. V trimming: 0 bases; J trimming: 14 bases; junction bases outside the gene matches: 14. The germline V gene encodes CDR1 SGHAT and CDR2 FQNNGV. The CDR3 DNA sequence: TGTGCCAGCAGCTTAGAGCTTGGACTGGCGGGGGGGCCGGAGTTCTTC. Translating gives CASSLELGLAGGPEFF. Complete variable domain (other parts from reference TRBV11-2 and TRBJ2-1): EAGVAQSPRYKIIEKRQSVAFWCNPISGHATLYWYQQILGQGPKLLIQFQNNGVVDDSQLPKDRFSAERLKGVDSTLKIQPAKLEDSAVYLCASSLELGLAGGPEFFGPGTRLTVL.

The chain couples TRBV19 to TRBJ2-7, with TRBD2 matching over 12 bases. Germline V gene lookup returns CDR1 LNHDA and CDR2 SQIVND (reference sequence). The CDR3 is 16 amino acids. The trim removed 5 bases at V and 2 bases at J, leaving 7 bases unmatched. CDR3 in DNA: TGTGCCAGTAGTGCCGGATCTAGCGGGAGGGCCTACGAGCAGTACTTC. Its translation: CASSAGSSGRAYEQYF. Looking up the rest from reference TRBV19 and TRBJ2-7 gives the full variable domain: DGGITQSPKYLFRKEGQNVTLSCEQNLNHDAMYWYRQDPGQGLRLIYYSQIVNDFQKGDIAEGYSVSREKKESFPLTVTSAQKNPTAFYLCASSAGSSGRAYEQYFGPGTRLTVT.

The chain is built from TRBV28 and TRBJ1-1; TRBD1 agrees at 11 bases. The germline gives CDR1 MDHEN, CDR2 SYDVKM. The CDR3 sequence is 15 residues long. After removal of 5 bases from V and 3 bases from J, the junction contained 5 bases not matched to a gene. CDR3 DNA sequence: TGTGCCAGCAGTGGACAGGGGGCGGGGGACACTGAAGCTTTCTTT. Protein sequence: CASSGQGAGDTEAFF.

V usage is TRBV5-1 and J usage is TRBJ2-7; weak D call: TRBD2 (7 bases). The germline V and J ends were trimmed by 6 bases and 3 bases, with 16 bases remaining between them. CDR3 length: 14 amino acids. Germline CDR1 SGHRS, CDR2 YFSETQ. Here the CDR3 reads CASKSGGGGYEQYF. DNA of the CDR3: TGCGCCAGCAAATCTGGGGGGGGCGGCTACGAGCAGTACTTC.

The genes are TRBV6-6 and TRBJ2-3; TRBD1 agrees at 8 bases. V lost 6 bases to trimming and J lost 5 bases; unmatched junction nucleotides: 7. CDR3 length equals 14 residues. CDR1 is MNHNY and CDR2 is SVGAGI in the germline V gene (reference sequence). The CDR3 DNA sequence: TGTGCCAGCAGCTCCAGGGGGCTAAAAGATACGCAGTATTTT. Residues: CASSSRGLKDTQYF.